The rows below give T cell receptor beta chains drawn from one sample of a study of T-cell reconstitution after alpha-beta-depleted transplantation in children. TCRdb used MiXCR to reprocess the PCR reads, holding one entry per CDR3 protein. Here the sample spans fewer than 450,000 distinct CDR3 sequences, 15% to 20% being singletons. The sample consisted of PBMCs, mostly from graft donor cells, taken 360 days after TCRalphabeta/CD19-depleted stem cell transplant. The receptor set was obtained from a male patient aged 2 to 10 who had a stem cell transplant for acute lymphoblastic leukemia, so the T cells may come from the graft donor. Both conserved end residues are part of each CDR3. The D gene is left open where the match is weak. Only some rows state a clone size, as once, few, many or a class for expanded clones.

j_gene,len,abundance,v_gene,d_gene,CDR3aa,CDR3nt
TRBJ1-2,14,.,TRBV6-1,TRBD1,CASSRQGGGYGYTF,TGTGCCAGCAGTCGACAGGGAGGGGGATATGGCTACACCTTC
TRBJ2-2,19,.,TRBV10-3,TRBD1,CAISEMGTGGRGRTGELFF,TGTGCCATCAGTGAGATGGGGACAGGGGGCCGAGGGCGAACCGGGGAGCTGTTTTTT
TRBJ2-1,15,.,TRBV5-5,TRBD2,CASSLLPGLAYEQFF,TGTGCCAGCAGCTTGTTGCCGGGACTAGCCTATGAGCAGTTCTTC
TRBJ2-6,15,.,TRBV5-1,.,CASSRDGPGANVLTF,TGCGCCAGCAGCCGGGACGGCCCTGGGGCCAACGTCCTGACTTTC
TRBJ2-5,17,many,TRBV4-1,TRBD2,CASSQDWTRAGQETQYF,TGCGCCAGCAGCCAAGATTGGACTAGAGCCGGCCAAGAGACCCAGTACTTC
TRBJ2-2,15,few,TRBV12-3/TRBV12-4,.,CASSLEGTAVGELFF,TGTGCCAGCAGTTTAGAAGGGACGGCGGTCGGGGAGCTGTTTTTT
TRBJ2-1,20,.,TRBV12-3/TRBV12-4,TRBD2,CASSSSDLTSGRLIYNEQFF,TGTGCCAGCAGTTCCTCTGATCTTACTAGCGGGAGGTTGATCTACAATGAGCAGTTCTTC
TRBJ2-7,18,few,TRBV4-3,TRBD1,CASSRQRLTGQGPYEQYF,TGCGCCAGCAGCCGTCAAAGGCTTACGGGACAGGGGCCCTACGAGCAGTACTTC
TRBJ2-7,15,few,TRBV28,.,CASSYIRLQAYEQYF,TGTGCCAGCAGTTATATACGGCTTCAGGCCTACGAGCAGTACTTC
TRBJ2-1,13,few,TRBV2,.,CASKRTANNEQFF,TGTGCCAGCAAGAGGACAGCAAACAATGAGCAGTTCTTC
TRBJ2-1,16,few,TRBV7-9,.,CASSLPRGGWVNEQFF,TGTGCCAGCAGCTTACCGCGAGGAGGATGGGTCAATGAGCAGTTCTTC
TRBJ1-3,16,once,TRBV9,TRBD1,CASAGARGLPENTIYF,TGTGCCAGCGCAGGGGCCAGGGGGTTACCTGAAAACACCATATATTTT
TRBJ2-7,13,.,TRBV5-6,TRBD2,CASSWTSDYEQYF,TGTGCCAGCAGCTGGACTAGCGACTACGAGCAGTACTTC
TRBJ2-1,12,.,TRBV20-1,TRBD2,CSASRGRGEQFF,TGCAGTGCTAGTCGGGGGAGGGGTGAGCAGTTCTTC
TRBJ2-2,18,.,TRBV11-1,TRBD2,CASSSGLAGHPTTGELFF,TGTGCCAGCAGCTCGGGACTAGCGGGGCACCCTACCACCGGGGAGCTGTTTTTT
TRBJ1-1,13,few,TRBV15,.,CATSRDMNTEAFF,TGTGCCACCAGCAGGGACATGAACACTGAAGCTTTCTTT
TRBJ2-5,19,.,TRBV4-3,TRBD2,CASSQDFLAGVHEGETQYF,TGCGCCAGCAGCCAAGATTTCTTGGCGGGAGTCCATGAGGGAGAGACCCAGTACTTC
TRBJ2-7,21,.,TRBV13,TRBD2,CASSFRYHQWAGEHYSYEQYF,TGTGCCAGCAGCTTCCGGTACCACCAGTGGGCGGGAGAGCACTACTCCTACGAGCAGTACTTC
TRBJ2-7,15,few,TRBV11-2,TRBD2,CASSLMTSGNYEQYF,TGTGCCAGCAGCCTAATGACTAGCGGGAATTACGAGCAGTACTTC
TRBJ2-6,18,.,TRBV4-3,.,CASSQLPRVRTGANVLTF,TGCGCCAGCAGCCAACTCCCCAGGGTCCGGACTGGGGCCAACGTCCTGACTTTC
TRBJ1-5,14,many,TRBV12-3/TRBV12-4,.,CASSWDGVNQPQHF,TGTGCCAGCAGTTGGGACGGAGTAAATCAGCCCCAGCATTTT
TRBJ2-7,13,many,TRBV25-1,.,CASSVDSRYEQYF,TGTGCCAGCAGTGTCGACAGTCGCTACGAGCAGTACTTC
TRBJ2-1,17,.,TRBV3-1,TRBD2,CASSQGAGTSGRHEQFF,TGTGCCAGCAGCCAAGGTGCCGGGACTAGCGGGAGACATGAGCAGTTCTTC
TRBJ2-3,14,few,TRBV7-8,.,CASSLAYLTDTQYF,TGTGCCAGCAGCTTAGCCTATCTCACAGATACGCAGTATTTT
TRBJ2-1,15,.,TRBV19,.,CASCLVASETNEQFF,TGTGCCAGTTGTTTGGTGGCTAGCGAGACCAATGAGCAGTTCTTC
TRBJ2-7,12,once,TRBV28,.,CASNGQPYEQYF,TGTGCCAGCAACGGGCAGCCCTACGAGCAGTACTTC
TRBJ2-1,16,once,TRBV14,TRBD2,CASSQARASGDYEQFF,TGTGCCAGCAGCCAAGCCAGGGCTAGCGGTGATTATGAGCAGTTCTTC
TRBJ2-1,15,many,TRBV7-9,.,CASSEQGSSYNEQFF,TGTGCCAGCAGCGAACAGGGAAGCTCCTACAATGAGCAGTTCTTC
TRBJ2-1,14,many,TRBV7-2,.,CASSLRGPYNEQFF,TGTGCCAGCAGCTTAAGAGGACCCTACAATGAGCAGTTCTTC
TRBJ2-2,12,.,TRBV28,.,CASRSFPGELFF,TGTGCCAGCAGGAGCTTTCCCGGGGAGCTGTTTTTT
TRBJ2-2,14,few,TRBV7-9,.,CASSLGGWTGELFF,TGTGCCAGCAGCTTAGGGGGCTGGACCGGGGAGCTGTTTTTT
TRBJ2-1,16,few,TRBV6-1,.,CASSQNPSGSYNEQFF,TGTGCCAGCAGCCAAAATCCTTCCGGATCCTACAATGAGCAGTTCTTC
TRBJ2-3,19,.,TRBV28,TRBD2,CASSTTLASGRRHTDTQYF,TGTGCCAGCAGCACAACTTTGGCTAGCGGGAGGCGCCACACAGATACGCAGTATTTT
TRBJ2-4,15,.,TRBV29-1,TRBD1,CSVATGKLAKNIQYF,TGCAGCGTCGCGACAGGGAAGCTAGCCAAAAACATTCAGTACTTC
TRBJ1-2,13,.,TRBV7-3,.,CASSPGETYGYTF,TGTGCCAGCAGCCCAGGGGAAACCTATGGCTACACCTTC
TRBJ1-1,15,few,TRBV4-2,TRBD1,CASSQVGQGNTEAFF,TGTGCCAGCAGCCAAGTGGGACAGGGGAACACTGAAGCTTTCTTT
TRBJ2-5,15,few,TRBV4-3,TRBD1,CASSNTRDSQETQYF,TGCGCCAGCAGCAACACCCGGGACAGTCAAGAGACCCAGTACTTC
TRBJ2-7,15,few,TRBV20-1,TRBD1,CSASARDSHPYEQYF,TGCAGTGCTAGTGCCCGGGACAGTCACCCCTACGAGCAGTACTTC
TRBJ2-1,16,few,TRBV23-1,TRBD2,CASSQSPGLVENEQFF,TGCGCCAGCAGTCAATCACCGGGACTAGTAGAAAATGAGCAGTTCTTC
TRBJ2-7,21,.,TRBV12-3/TRBV12-4,TRBD2,CASSSAGTSGKYGRASYEQYF,TGTGCCAGCAGTTCAGCCGGGACTAGCGGGAAATACGGGCGAGCTTCCTACGAGCAGTACTTC
TRBJ2-1,15,few,TRBV15,.,CATSHASVSYNEQFF,TGTGCCACCAGCCATGCTAGCGTATCATACAATGAGCAGTTCTTC
TRBJ2-1,15,few,TRBV7-9,TRBD2,CASSHLSGGYNEQFF,TGTGCCAGCAGCCATCTTAGCGGGGGGTACAATGAGCAGTTCTTC
TRBJ2-3,15,few,TRBV20-1,.,CSAEGGGEKTDTQYF,TGCAGTGCTGAGGGAGGCGGGGAGAAGACAGATACGCAGTATTTT
TRBJ2-2,17,few,TRBV30,TRBD2,CAWSKGVAGVKFLELFF,TGTGCCTGGAGTAAAGGAGTAGCGGGAGTCAAATTTTTGGAGCTGTTTTTT
TRBJ2-5,12,few,TRBV29-1,TRBD2,CSGRTSEETQYF,TGCAGCGGGCGGACTAGCGAAGAGACCCAGTACTTC
TRBJ2-7,15,few,TRBV4-1,TRBD1,CASSQDPGQGREQYF,TGCGCCAGCAGCCAAGATCCCGGACAGGGGCGTGAGCAGTACTTC
TRBJ2-1,14,.,TRBV20-1,TRBD2,CSAPGTRVYNEQFF,TGCAGTGCCCCCGGGACTAGAGTCTACAATGAGCAGTTCTTC
TRBJ2-3,15,.,TRBV7-2,.,CASSFLSVLPNTQYF,TGTGCCAGCAGCTTCCTCTCGGTCCTGCCCAATACGCAGTATTTT
TRBJ2-7,13,few,TRBV12-3/TRBV12-4,.,CASSFGGGNEQYF,TGTGCCAGCAGTTTTGGGGGCGGAAACGAGCAGTACTTC
TRBJ2-5,12,once,TRBV30,.,CASRDIQETQYF,TGTGCCTCACGGGACATCCAAGAGACCCAGTACTTC
TRBJ2-4,17,.,TRBV6-5,.,CASSPSGRGEAKNIQYF,TGTGCCAGCAGTCCCTCGGGCAGGGGGGAAGCCAAAAACATTCAGTACTTC
TRBJ2-1,17,.,TRBV4-1,TRBD2,CASSQEIGSGIRDEQFF,TGCGCCAGCAGCCAAGAGATCGGTAGCGGGATCAGGGATGAGCAGTTCTTC
TRBJ2-3,16,.,TRBV7-3,TRBD2,CASSPGKGGGTDTQYF,TGTGCCAGCAGCCCAGGGAAGGGAGGGGGCACAGATACGCAGTATTTT
TRBJ1-4,13,.,TRBV5-1,TRBD1,CASRGSDRGELFF,TGCGCCAGCAGAGGGTCGGACAGGGGAGAACTGTTTTTT
TRBJ1-4,16,.,TRBV3-1,.,CASSQGAGSTNEKLFF,TGTGCCAGCAGCCAAGGGGCAGGGTCGACTAATGAAAAACTGTTTTTT